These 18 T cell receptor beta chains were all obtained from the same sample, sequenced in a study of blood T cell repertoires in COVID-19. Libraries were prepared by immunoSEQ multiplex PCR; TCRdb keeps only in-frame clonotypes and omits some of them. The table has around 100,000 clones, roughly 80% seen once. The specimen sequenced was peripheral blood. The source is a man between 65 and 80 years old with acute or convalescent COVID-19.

DNA for the CDR3: TGTGCCAGCCGACCCTCTAGCGGGAGGGGAGGTGAGCAGTTCTTC. Translated, it gives CASRPSSGRGGEQFF. The rearrangement uses TRBV28 and TRBJ2-1, with 12 bases fitting TRBD2. CDR3 length equals 15 residues. V shed 8 bases, J shed 9 bases, and the junction held 11 bases outside the gene matches. Germline V CDR1 and CDR2: MDHEN, SYDVKM.

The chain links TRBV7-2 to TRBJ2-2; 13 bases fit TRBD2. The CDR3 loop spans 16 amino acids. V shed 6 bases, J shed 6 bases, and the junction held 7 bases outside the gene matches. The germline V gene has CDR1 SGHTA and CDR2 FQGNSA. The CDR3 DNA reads TGTGCCAGCAGAGGACTAGCGGGAGCGGCGGCCGGGGAGCTGTTTTTT. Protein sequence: CASRGLAGAAAGELFF.

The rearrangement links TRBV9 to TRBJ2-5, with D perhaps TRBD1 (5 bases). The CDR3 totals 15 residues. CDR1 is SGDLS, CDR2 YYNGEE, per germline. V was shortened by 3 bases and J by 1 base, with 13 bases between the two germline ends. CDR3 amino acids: CASSATVHIQETQYF. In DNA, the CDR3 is TGTGCCAGCAGCGCGACAGTGCACATCCAAGAGACCCAGTACTTC.

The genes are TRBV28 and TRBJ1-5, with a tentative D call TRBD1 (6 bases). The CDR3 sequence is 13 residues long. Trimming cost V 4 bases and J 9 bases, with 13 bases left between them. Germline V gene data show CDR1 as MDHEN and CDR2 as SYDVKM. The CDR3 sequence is CASSSGGPRPQHF. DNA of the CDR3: TGTGCCAGCAGTTCGGGGGGCCCGAGGCCCCAGCATTTT.

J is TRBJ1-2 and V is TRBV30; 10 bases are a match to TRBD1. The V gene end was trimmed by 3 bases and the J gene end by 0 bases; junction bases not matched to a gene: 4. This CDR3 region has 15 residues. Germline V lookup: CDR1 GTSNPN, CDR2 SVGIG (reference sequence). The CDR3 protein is CAWRGQGLANYGYTF. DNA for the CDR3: TGTGCCTGGAGGGGACAGGGGCTAGCTAACTATGGCTACACCTTC.

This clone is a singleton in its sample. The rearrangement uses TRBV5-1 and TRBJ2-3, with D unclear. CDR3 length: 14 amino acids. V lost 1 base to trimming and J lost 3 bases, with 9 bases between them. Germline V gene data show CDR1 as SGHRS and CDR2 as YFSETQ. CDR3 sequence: CASSLTTGTDTQYF. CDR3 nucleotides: TGCGCCAGCAGCTTGACTACCGGTACAGATACGCAGTATTTT.

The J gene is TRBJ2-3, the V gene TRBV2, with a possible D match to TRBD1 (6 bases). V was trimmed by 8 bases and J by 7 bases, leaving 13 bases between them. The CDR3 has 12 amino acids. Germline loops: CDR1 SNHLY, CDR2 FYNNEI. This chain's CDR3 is CASGTFKNTQYF. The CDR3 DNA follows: TGTGCCAGCGGGACATTTAAGAATACGCAGTATTTT.

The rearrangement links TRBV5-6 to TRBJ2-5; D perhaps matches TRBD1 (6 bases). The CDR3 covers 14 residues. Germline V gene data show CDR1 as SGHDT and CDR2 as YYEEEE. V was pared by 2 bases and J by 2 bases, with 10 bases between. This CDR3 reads CASSFGRGQETQYF. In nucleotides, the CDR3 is TGTGCCAGCAGCTTCGGCAGGGGTCAAGAGACCCAGTACTTC.

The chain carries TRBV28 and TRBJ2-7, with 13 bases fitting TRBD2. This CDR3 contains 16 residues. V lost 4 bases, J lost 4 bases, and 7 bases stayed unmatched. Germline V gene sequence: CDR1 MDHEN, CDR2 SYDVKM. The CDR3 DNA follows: TGTGCCAGCAGTTCTTGGGGACTAGCGGGAAAATACGAGCAGTACTTC. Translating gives CASSSWGLAGKYEQYF.

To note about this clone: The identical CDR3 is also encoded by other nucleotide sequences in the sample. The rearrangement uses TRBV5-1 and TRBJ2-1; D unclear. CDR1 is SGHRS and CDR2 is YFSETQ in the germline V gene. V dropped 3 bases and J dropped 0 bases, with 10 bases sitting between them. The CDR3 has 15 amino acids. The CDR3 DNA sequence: TGCGCCAGCAGCTCGACTCTGAGCTCCTACAATGAGCAGTTCTTC. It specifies CASSSTLSSYNEQFF.

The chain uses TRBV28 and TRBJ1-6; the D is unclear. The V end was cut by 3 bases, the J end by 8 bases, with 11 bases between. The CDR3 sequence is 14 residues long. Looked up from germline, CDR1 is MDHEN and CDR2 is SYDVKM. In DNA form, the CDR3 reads TGTGCCAGCAGTTTGGCGCGGATCTATTCACCCCTCCACTTT. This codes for CASSLARIYSPLHF.

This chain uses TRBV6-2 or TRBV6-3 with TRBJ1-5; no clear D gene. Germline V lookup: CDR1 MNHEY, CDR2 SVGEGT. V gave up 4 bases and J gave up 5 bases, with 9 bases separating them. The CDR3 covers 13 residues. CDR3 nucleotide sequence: TGTGCCAGCAGTTGGGAGGGCGATCAGCCCCAGCATTTT. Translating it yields CASSWEGDQPQHF.

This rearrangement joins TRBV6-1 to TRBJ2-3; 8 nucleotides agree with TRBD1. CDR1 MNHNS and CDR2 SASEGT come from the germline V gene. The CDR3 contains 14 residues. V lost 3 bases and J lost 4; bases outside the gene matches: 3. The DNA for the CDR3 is TGTGCCAGCAGTGACAGGGGGCAGGCAGATACGCAGTATTTT. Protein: CASSDRGQADTQYF.

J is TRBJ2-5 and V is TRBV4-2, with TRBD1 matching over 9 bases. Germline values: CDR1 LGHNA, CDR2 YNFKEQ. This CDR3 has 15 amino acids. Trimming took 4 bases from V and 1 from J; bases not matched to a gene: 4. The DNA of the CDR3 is TGTGCCAGCAGCCCAGGACAGGGGTCCCAAGAGACCCAGTACTTC. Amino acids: CASSPGQGSQETQYF.

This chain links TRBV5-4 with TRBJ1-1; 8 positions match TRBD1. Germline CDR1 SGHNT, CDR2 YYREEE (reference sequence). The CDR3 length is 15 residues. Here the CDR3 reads CATGGLGRLNTEAFF. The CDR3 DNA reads TGTGCTACAGGGGGTTTGGGACGATTGAACACTGAAGCTTTCTTT.

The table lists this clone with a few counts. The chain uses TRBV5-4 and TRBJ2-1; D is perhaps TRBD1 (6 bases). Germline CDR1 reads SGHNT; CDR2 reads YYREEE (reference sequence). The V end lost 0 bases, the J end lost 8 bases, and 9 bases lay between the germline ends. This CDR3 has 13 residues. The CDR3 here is CASSLDRADEQFF. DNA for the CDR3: TGTGCCAGCAGCTTGGACAGGGCCGATGAGCAGTTCTTC.

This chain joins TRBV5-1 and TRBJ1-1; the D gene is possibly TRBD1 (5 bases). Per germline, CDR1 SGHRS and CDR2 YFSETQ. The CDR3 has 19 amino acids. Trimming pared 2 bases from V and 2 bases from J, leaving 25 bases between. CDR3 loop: CASSFSNPGLVWGNTEAFF. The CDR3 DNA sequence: TGCGCCAGCAGCTTTTCTAATCCAGGGCTTGTATGGGGAAACACTGAAGCTTTCTTT.

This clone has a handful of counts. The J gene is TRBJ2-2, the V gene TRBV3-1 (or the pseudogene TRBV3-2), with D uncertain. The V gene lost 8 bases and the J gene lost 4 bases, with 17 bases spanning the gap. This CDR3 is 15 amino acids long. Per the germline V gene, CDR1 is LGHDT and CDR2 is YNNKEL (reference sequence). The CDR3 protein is CASGTVTRPTGELFF. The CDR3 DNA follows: TGTGCCAGCGGAACAGTCACCCGTCCCACCGGGGAGCTGTTTTTT.